This TCR beta chain stems from a study of blood T cell repertoires in COVID-19. Looking at the study overall: Nucleic acid was either cDNA or gDNA, and it came from T cells, B-cell-depleted T cells, or PBMCs.

Clones were read by immunoSEQ multiplex PCR, and TCRdb kept only the in-frame ones, dropping some. In the table there are about 60,000 clones, approximately 84% of which are singletons. The sample holds a few counts of this clone. Germline trimming cut 1 base from V and 7 bases from J; bases unmatched to any gene: 14. There are 16 residues in the CDR3. Per germline, CDR1 GTSNPN and CDR2 SVGIG (reference sequence). This clonotype was sampled from a man between 65 and 80 years old with active COVID-19. J is TRBJ1-1 and V is TRBV30; 8 nucleotides align to TRBD1. Sequencing input: peripheral blood. For the CDR3, the DNA is TGTGCCTGGAGTGCAGGGGGCGGATTCCCGGGCGATGAAGCTTTCTTT. Its protein is CAWSAGGGFPGDEAFF.